Following are 28 T cell receptor beta chains from one sample sequenced in a study of cytomegalovirus exposure and HLA in healthy donors. Researchers ran the PCR with 60 Vbeta and 13 Jbeta primers. The assay was immunoSEQ multiplex PCR, and TCRdb's table has in-frame clones only and misses some. Of fewer than 250,000 clones in the sample, approximately 83% were seen once. Sequences were obtained from PBMCs. The receptors come from a boy younger than 10 in good health and CMV-seronegative.

This clone appeared once. This sequence joins TRBV7-2 and TRBJ1-1; D unresolved. V dropped 5 bases and J dropped 11 bases, with 15 bases sitting between them. Per germline, CDR1 SGHTA and CDR2 FQGNSA. The CDR3 totals 12 residues. CDR3 in DNA: TGTGCCAGCAGCCCCCCGCGAAGGGAGGCTTTCTTT. This encodes CASSPPRREAFF.

This clone was seen once. The chain uses TRBV6-5 and TRBJ2-5; no clear D gene. TRBJ2-7 explains the end of the DNA better; the J call may be wrong. The germline V gene has CDR1 MNHEY and CDR2 SVGAGI. This CDR3 is built from 11 residues. The CDR3 protein is CASSYRYEQYF. CDR3 DNA: TGTGCCAGCAGTTACCGCTACGAGCAGTACTTC.

A note on this clone: Other DNA sequences within the sample encode an identical CDR3. The CDR3 bases are TGTGCCAGCAGCCAAGACAACTACGAGCAGTACTTC. Translation gives CASSQDNYEQYF. V gene TRBV4-2 combines with J gene TRBJ2-7; D remains ambiguous. V was pared by 0 bases and J by 3 bases, with 3 bases between. There are 12 residues in the CDR3. Germline V gene sequence: CDR1 LGHNA, CDR2 YNFKEQ.

This clone was counted a few times. The CDR3 loop is CASSVFSGDTEAFF. CDR3 DNA sequence: TGTGCCAGCAGCGTATTCTCGGGAGACACTGAAGCTTTCTTT. V is TRBV9 and J is TRBJ1-1; no firm D call. Germline V gene lookup returns CDR1 SGDLS and CDR2 YYNGEE. V was trimmed by 1 base and J by 3 bases, leaving 10 bases between them. The CDR3 has 14 amino acids.

The chain combines TRBV18 with TRBJ2-6; weak D call: TRBD2 (6 bases). In germline, CDR1 is KGHSH, CDR2 LQKENI. The V end lost 3 bases, the J end lost 0 bases, and 6 bases lay between the germline ends. This CDR3 contains 15 residues. The CDR3 sequence: CASSPGGSGANVLTF. In DNA, the CDR3 is TGTGCCAGCTCACCGGGGGGCTCTGGGGCCAACGTCCTGACTTTC.

This clone has a handful of counts. The rearrangement uses TRBV6-1 and TRBJ1-4; D is undetermined. In germline, CDR1 is MNHNS, CDR2 SASEGT. Trimming removed 1 base at V and 5 bases at J, with 8 bases between. The CDR3 extends over 14 amino acids. The DNA of the CDR3 is TGTGCCAGCAGTGAAGGTCTTTTGAATGAAAAACTGTTTTTT. The encoded protein is CASSEGLLNEKLFF.

Only a few counts were recorded for this clone. This CDR3 is CASSQDEGTSGRARETQYF. The CDR3 nucleotides read TGCGCCAGCAGCCAAGATGAGGGGACTAGCGGGAGAGCGAGGGAGACCCAGTACTTC. The chain employs TRBV4-1 and TRBJ2-5; 14 bases are shared with TRBD2. The CDR3 extends over 19 amino acids. After removal of 0 bases from V and 5 bases from J, the junction contained 11 bases not matched to a gene. Germline V gene sequence: CDR1 MGHRA, CDR2 YSYEKL.

The chain has TRBV6-8 and TRBJ1-2; TRBD1 matches 7 bases. The V segment lost 2 bases and the J segment 9 bases; nucleotides outside the gene matches: 3. The CDR3 has 12 amino acids. CDR1 and CDR2 (germline): MNHGY, SAAAGT. CDR3 region: CASSYHRGRYTF. The CDR3 nucleotides are TGTGCCAGCAGTTACCACAGGGGTCGCTACACCTTC.

This chain uses TRBV6-1 with TRBJ2-2; perhaps TRBD1 as D (6 bases). Trimming cost V 5 bases and J 5 bases, with 12 bases left between them. The CDR3 loop spans 14 amino acids. Germline lookup yields CDR1 MNHNS and CDR2 SASEGT. CDR3 amino acids: CASSTSGQTGELFF. In DNA, the CDR3 is TGTGCCAGCAGTACCTCCGGACAGACCGGGGAGCTGTTTTTT.

The chain combines TRBV10-3 with TRBJ1-5; the match to TRBD1 covers 8 bases. Trimming cost V 10 bases and J 2 bases; bases outside gene matches: 13. The CDR3 runs 16 residues. CDR1 and CDR2 from the germline V gene are ENHRY and SYGVKD. The CDR3 region has the DNA TGTGCCACCGGTCCCGAAACAGGGGGGGGCAATCAGCCCCAGCATTTT. This sequence encodes CATGPETGGGNQPQHF.

Notes on this clone: The identical CDR3 is also encoded by other nucleotide sequences in the sample. The chain carries TRBV30 and TRBJ1-2; a weak D match, TRBD1 (6 bases). V lost 0 bases and J 8 bases, leaving 10 bases between the germline ends. This CDR3 is built from 12 residues. Per the germline V gene, CDR1 is GTSNPN and CDR2 is SVGIG (reference sequence). DNA of the CDR3: TGTGCCTGGAGTGTGACAGGAGTGGGCTACACCTTC. Protein sequence: CAWSVTGVGYTF.

V is TRBV11-2 and J is TRBJ2-1; 10 nucleotides align to TRBD2. CDR1 is SGHAT, CDR2 FQNNGV, per germline. V was pared by 5 bases and J by 7 bases, with 11 bases of the junction left unmatched. The CDR3 is made up of 16 amino acids. CDR3 nucleotide sequence: TGTGCCAGCAGCAAAATCGGGACTAGCGCCCCTAATGAGCAGTTCTTC. This codes for CASSKIGTSAPNEQFF.

V is TRBV7-9 and J is TRBJ1-2, with 8 bases matching TRBD1. The junction had 6 bases not matched to a gene; V was cut back by 4 bases and J by 5 bases. Germline V gives CDR1 SEHNR, CDR2 FQNEAQ (reference sequence). This CDR3 region has 14 residues. The CDR3 is CASSSGTGDYGYTF. CDR3 in DNA: TGTGCCAGCAGCTCCGGGACAGGAGATTATGGCTACACCTTC.

The chain carries TRBV29-1 and TRBJ2-2, with 14 positions matching TRBD2. CDR3 size: 14 residues. Germline CDR1 reads SQVTM; CDR2 reads ANQGSEA. Germline trimming cut 6 bases from V and 6 bases from J; bases unmatched to any gene: 3. The CDR3 loop reads CSVGTSGSPGELFF. CDR3 coding DNA: TGCAGCGTGGGGACTAGCGGGAGTCCCGGGGAGCTGTTTTTT.

V is TRBV27 and J is TRBJ1-2; D unclear. V was pared by 5 bases and J by 3 bases, with 4 bases between. CDR1 MNHEY and CDR2 SMNVEV come from the germline V gene (reference sequence). The CDR3 has 11 residues. The CDR3 DNA reads TGTGCCAGCAGTCCCTACTATGGCTACACCTTC. It codes for CASSPYYGYTF.

This clone came up once. The V gene is TRBV6-5, the J gene TRBJ2-2; 10 bases are shared with TRBD2. Germline V gene data show CDR1 as MNHEY and CDR2 as SVGAGI. The CDR3 contains 16 residues. J gave up 4 bases and V 0 bases, and 2 bases lay outside the gene matches. DNA of the CDR3: TGTGCCAGCAGTTACTCTAGCGGGAGGAGCACCGGGGAGCTGTTTTTT. This gives the protein CASSYSSGRSTGELFF.

The genes are TRBV5-6 and TRBJ2-5, with TRBD2 matching 7 bases. The CDR3 covers 14 residues. Germline values: CDR1 SGHDT, CDR2 YYEEEE. V was pared by 4 bases and J by 1 base, with 4 bases of the junction left unmatched. CDR3: CASSVPSGQETQYF. The CDR3 region has the DNA TGTGCCAGCAGCGTGCCTAGCGGCCAAGAGACCCAGTACTTC.

The V gene is TRBV5-1, the J gene TRBJ1-1, with D maybe TRBD1 (5 bases). This CDR3 is 16 amino acids long. Germline lookup yields CDR1 SGHRS and CDR2 YFSETQ. The ends were cut back, 4 bases at V and 0 bases at J, with 16 bases in the middle. The CDR3 DNA follows: TGCGCCAGCAGCCCCCGTCCGACAGAGCTGAACACTGAAGCTTTCTTT. Translating gives CASSPRPTELNTEAFF.

This clone has more than one count but fewer than ten. This chain joins TRBV5-6 and TRBJ1-2; no reliable D call. The CDR3 has 12 amino acids. Trimming took off 5 bases at V and 8 bases at J, with 13 bases between the two ends. In germline, CDR1 is SGHDT, CDR2 YYEEEE. The CDR3 sequence is CASRRGVLGYTF. The CDR3 DNA is TGTGCCAGCAGGCGCGGGGTTTTGGGCTACACCTTC.

V gene TRBV9 combines with J gene TRBJ1-4, with D tentatively TRBD1 (5 bases). Trimming took off 5 bases at V and 3 bases at J, with 8 bases between the two ends. CDR1 is SGDLS, CDR2 YYNGEE, per germline. This CDR3 is 13 amino acids long. CDR3 loop: CASRGGANEKLFF. The CDR3 nucleotides are TGTGCCAGCAGAGGAGGGGCTAATGAAAAACTGTTTTTT.

V and J are TRBV7-9 and TRBJ2-2; 9 nucleotides agree with TRBD1. Germline values: CDR1 SEHNR, CDR2 FQNEAQ (reference sequence). The CDR3 runs 13 residues. V was pared by 5 bases and J by 7 bases, with 2 bases of the junction left unmatched. The CDR3 DNA follows: TGTGCCAGCAGCACAGGGGGCTTCGGGGAGCTGTTTTTT. This encodes CASSTGGFGELFF. Variable domain in full (rest from reference TRBV7-9 and TRBJ2-2): DTGVSQNPRHKITKRGQNVTFRCDPISEHNRLYWYRQTLGQGPEFLTYFQNEAQLEKSRLLSDRFSAERPKGSFSTLEIQRTEQGDSAMYLCASSTGGFGELFFGEGSRLTVL.

The rearrangement joins TRBV30 to TRBJ2-7, with TRBD1 as a possible D gene (6 bases). The CDR3 spans 12 residues. Trimming stripped 5 bases from V and 3 bases from J, with 11 bases between. CDR1 is GTSNPN and CDR2 is SVGIG in the germline V gene (reference sequence). CDR3 sequence reads: CAWGQTIYEQYF. The CDR3 DNA reads as TGTGCCTGGGGACAGACGATCTACGAGCAGTACTTC.

In its sample, this clone was seen once. The chain recombines TRBV6-1 with TRBJ1-2; D not certain. Per germline, CDR1 MNHNS and CDR2 SASEGT. The CDR3 has 12 amino acids. Trimming removed 1 base from V and 7 bases from J, with 7 bases in between. In DNA, the CDR3 is TGTGCCAGCAGTGAAGGGGGAGCTGGCTACACCTTC. The encoded protein is CASSEGGAGYTF.

This chain joins TRBV6-5 and TRBJ2-3; 9 bases map to TRBD1. After removal of 6 bases from V and 5 bases from J, the junction contained 6 bases not matched to a gene. The CDR3 runs 14 residues. Germline lookup yields CDR1 MNHEY and CDR2 SVGAGI. The CDR3 region has the DNA TGTGCCAGCAGCCTCGGACAGGGGATAGATACGCAGTATTTT. Amino acids: CASSLGQGIDTQYF.

This clone was counted once. This chain connects TRBV5-1 to TRBJ2-7; perhaps TRBD2 as D (6 bases). The germline gives CDR1 SGHRS, CDR2 YFSETQ. There are 12 residues in the CDR3. Trimming left V 1 base short and J 6 bases short, with 8 bases between. CDR3 bases: TGCGCCAGCAGCTTGCCCGGGAGCGAGCAGTACTTC. It translates to CASSLPGSEQYF.

About this clone: The sample has other DNA sequences that encode this CDR3 too. This rearrangement joins TRBV5-1 to TRBJ2-7; 12 bases line up with TRBD2. The V gene's germline CDR1 is SGHRS and CDR2 YFSETQ. CDR3 length: 15 residues. V shed 5 bases, J shed 3 bases, and the junction held 6 bases outside the gene matches. CDR3 region: CASSSLAGGSYEQYF. In DNA, the CDR3 is TGCGCCAGCAGTTCCCTAGCGGGAGGGAGCTACGAGCAGTACTTC.

The chain links TRBV7-3 to TRBJ2-2, with TRBD2 as a possible D gene (6 bases). The CDR3 is 15 residues long. Germline V gives CDR1 SGHTA, CDR2 FQGTGA. With 3 bases removed from V and 3 bases from J, the gap between germline ends came to 11 bases. The CDR3 DNA reads TGTGCCAGCAGCTTGGCCGGGAGTCACACCGGGGAGCTGTTTTTT. As protein: CASSLAGSHTGELFF.

The V and J genes are TRBV5-8 and TRBJ2-3; perhaps TRBD2 as D (5 bases). The CDR3 loop spans 16 amino acids. Germline V gene lookup returns CDR1 SGHTS and CDR2 YDEGEE. Deletions cut 0 bases from V and 6 bases from J, with 17 bases between. This CDR3 is CASSLADVKWEDTQYF. CDR3 DNA sequence: TGTGCCAGCAGCTTGGCCGATGTAAAGTGGGAGGATACGCAGTATTTT.